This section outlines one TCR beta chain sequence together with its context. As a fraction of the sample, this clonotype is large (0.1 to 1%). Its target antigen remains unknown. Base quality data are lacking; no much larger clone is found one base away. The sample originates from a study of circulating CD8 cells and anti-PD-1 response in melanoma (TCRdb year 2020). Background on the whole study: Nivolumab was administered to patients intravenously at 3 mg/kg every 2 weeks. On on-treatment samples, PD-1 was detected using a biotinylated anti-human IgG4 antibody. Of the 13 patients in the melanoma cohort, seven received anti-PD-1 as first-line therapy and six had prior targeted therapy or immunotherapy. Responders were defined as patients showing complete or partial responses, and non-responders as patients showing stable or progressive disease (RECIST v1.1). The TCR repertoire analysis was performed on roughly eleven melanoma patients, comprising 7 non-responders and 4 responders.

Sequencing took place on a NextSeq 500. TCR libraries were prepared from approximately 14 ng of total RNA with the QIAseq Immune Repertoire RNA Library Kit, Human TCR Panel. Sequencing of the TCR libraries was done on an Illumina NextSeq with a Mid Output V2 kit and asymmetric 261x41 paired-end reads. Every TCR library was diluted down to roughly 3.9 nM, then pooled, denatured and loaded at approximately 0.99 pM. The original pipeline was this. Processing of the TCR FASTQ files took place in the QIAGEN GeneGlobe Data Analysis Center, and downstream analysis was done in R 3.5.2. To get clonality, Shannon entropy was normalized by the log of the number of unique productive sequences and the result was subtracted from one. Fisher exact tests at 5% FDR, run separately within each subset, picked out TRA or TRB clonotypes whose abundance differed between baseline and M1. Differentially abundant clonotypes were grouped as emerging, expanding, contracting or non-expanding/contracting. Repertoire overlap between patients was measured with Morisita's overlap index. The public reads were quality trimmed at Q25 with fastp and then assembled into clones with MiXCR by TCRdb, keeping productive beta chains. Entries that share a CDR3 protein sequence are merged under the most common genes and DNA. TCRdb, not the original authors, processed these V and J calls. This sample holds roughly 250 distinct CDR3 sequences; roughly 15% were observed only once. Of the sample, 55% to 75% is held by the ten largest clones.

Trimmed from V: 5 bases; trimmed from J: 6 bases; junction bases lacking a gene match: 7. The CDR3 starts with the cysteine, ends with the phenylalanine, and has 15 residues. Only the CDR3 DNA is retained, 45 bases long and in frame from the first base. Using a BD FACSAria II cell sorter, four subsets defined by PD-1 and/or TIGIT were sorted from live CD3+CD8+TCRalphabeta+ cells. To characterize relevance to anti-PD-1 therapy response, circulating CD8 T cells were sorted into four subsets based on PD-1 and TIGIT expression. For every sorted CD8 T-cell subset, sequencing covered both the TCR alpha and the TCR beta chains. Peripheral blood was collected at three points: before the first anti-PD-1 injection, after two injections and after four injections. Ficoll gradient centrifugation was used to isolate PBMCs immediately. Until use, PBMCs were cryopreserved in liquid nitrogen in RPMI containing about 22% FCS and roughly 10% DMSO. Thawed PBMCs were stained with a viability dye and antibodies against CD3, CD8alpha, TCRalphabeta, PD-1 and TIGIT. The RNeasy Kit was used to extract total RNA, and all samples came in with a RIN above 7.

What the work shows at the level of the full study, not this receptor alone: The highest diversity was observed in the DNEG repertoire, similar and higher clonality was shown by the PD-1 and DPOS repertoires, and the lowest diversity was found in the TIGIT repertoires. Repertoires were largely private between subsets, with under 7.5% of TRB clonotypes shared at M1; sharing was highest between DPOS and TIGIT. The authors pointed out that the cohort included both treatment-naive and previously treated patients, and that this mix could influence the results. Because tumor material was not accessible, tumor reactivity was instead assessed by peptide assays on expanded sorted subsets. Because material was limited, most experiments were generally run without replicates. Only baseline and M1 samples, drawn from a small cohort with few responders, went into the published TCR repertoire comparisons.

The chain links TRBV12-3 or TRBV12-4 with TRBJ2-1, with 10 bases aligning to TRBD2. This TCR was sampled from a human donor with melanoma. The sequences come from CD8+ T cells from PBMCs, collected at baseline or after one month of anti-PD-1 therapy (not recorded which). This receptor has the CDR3 CASSAPGLASNEQFF. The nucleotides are TGTGCCAGCAGTGCCCCGGGACTAGCGAGCAATGAGCAGTTCTTC.